The rows below give T cell receptor beta chains drawn from one sample of a study of early T cells in non-severe SARS-CoV-2 infection. TCRdb passed the 5' RACE reads through MiXCR, listing each CDR3 protein once. The data hold around 26,000 distinct CDR3 sequences, with under 5% observed a single time. Specimen: whole blood. These receptor sequences come from an adult who was a healthcare worker with PCR-confirmed SARS-CoV-2 infection or an uninfected control (not recorded which). Each CDR3 is given with its conserved first and last residue. The D gene is left open where the match is weak. Clone size is shown for a subset of rows, as once, few, many or a class of expanded clone.

CDR3 DNA: TGTGCCAGCAACGGAATTCCCGGGTTAAGCACAGATACGCAGTATTTT; CDR3 protein: CASNGIPGLSTDTQYF; D gene: .; J gene: TRBJ2-3; clone size: many; V gene: TRBV2
CDR3 DNA: TGTGCCAGCAGCCATGACAATTTCTATGGCTACACCTTC; CDR3 protein: CASSHDNFYGYTF; D gene: .; J gene: TRBJ1-2; clone size: large; V gene: TRBV7-3
CDR3 DNA: TGCGCCAGCAGTGAGTCGACAGCCTATGGCTACACCTTC; CDR3 protein: CASSESTAYGYTF; D gene: .; J gene: TRBJ1-2; clone size: many; V gene: TRBV10-1
CDR3 DNA: TGTGCCAGCAGCCATGCGGAGGTCTCCTACGAGCAGTACTTC; CDR3 protein: CASSHAEVSYEQYF; D gene: .; J gene: TRBJ2-7; clone size: few; V gene: TRBV4-2
CDR3 DNA: TGCGCCAGCAGCTTGGTCCCCGGGACTGAAGGCCCAGATACGCAGTATTTT; CDR3 protein: CASSLVPGTEGPDTQYF; D gene: .; J gene: TRBJ2-3; clone size: many; V gene: TRBV5-1
CDR3 DNA: TGTGCCAGCAGCTTAGCCCCACTTTTAGCGGGACCCTTATACAATGAGCAGTTCTTC; CDR3 protein: CASSLAPLLAGPLYNEQFF; D gene: TRBD2; J gene: TRBJ2-1; clone size: few; V gene: TRBV7-6
CDR3 DNA: TGCAGTGCTAGTTTGTACAATGAGCAGTTCTTC; CDR3 protein: CSASLYNEQFF; D gene: .; J gene: TRBJ2-1; clone size: many; V gene: TRBV20-1
CDR3 DNA: TGTGCCAGCAGTTCTTCTAGCGGAGCCCTCCCGGGGACGCAGTATTTT; CDR3 protein: CASSSSSGALPGTQYF; D gene: TRBD2; J gene: TRBJ2-3; clone size: many; V gene: TRBV6-5
CDR3 DNA: TGTGCCACCAGCAGAGATAGGCCTAGCAACAATGAGCAGTTCTTC; CDR3 protein: CATSRDRPSNNEQFF; D gene: .; J gene: TRBJ2-1; clone size: .; V gene: TRBV15
CDR3 DNA: TGTGCCAGCAGCCTTCGGACCCAAGAGACCCAGTACTTC; CDR3 protein: CASSLRTQETQYF; D gene: .; J gene: TRBJ2-5; clone size: many; V gene: TRBV9
CDR3 DNA: TGTGCCTGGAGTTCGGGCGGGAATTCACCCCTCCACTTT; CDR3 protein: CAWSSGGNSPLHF; D gene: .; J gene: TRBJ1-6; clone size: .; V gene: TRBV30
CDR3 DNA: TGCAGTTGTACCGGAGCGGGAAGCTCCTACGAGCAGTACTTC; CDR3 protein: CSCTGAGSSYEQYF; D gene: TRBD2; J gene: TRBJ2-7; clone size: many; V gene: TRBV20-1
CDR3 DNA: TGTGCCAGCAGCCAAGGGATCCCGGGACTAGGCTACGAGCAGTACTTC; CDR3 protein: CASSQGIPGLGYEQYF; D gene: TRBD2; J gene: TRBJ2-7; clone size: many; V gene: TRBV3-1
CDR3 DNA: TGTGCCAGCAGCTCGCCAGCGGGAGGGTACAATGAGCAGTTCTTC; CDR3 protein: CASSSPAGGYNEQFF; D gene: TRBD2; J gene: TRBJ2-1; clone size: many; V gene: TRBV7-9
CDR3 DNA: TGCAGTGCTAGAGACCGGCTAGCGGGGTCCAATGAGCAGTTCTTC; CDR3 protein: CSARDRLAGSNEQFF; D gene: TRBD2; J gene: TRBJ2-1; clone size: few; V gene: TRBV20-1
CDR3 DNA: TGCGCCAGCAGCTTGGCCACCGGGACTAGCGGTTACGAGCAGTACTTC; CDR3 protein: CASSLATGTSGYEQYF; D gene: TRBD2; J gene: TRBJ2-7; clone size: many; V gene: TRBV5-1
CDR3 DNA: TGTGCCAGCAGCGGGACAGGGGGGAGGAATTCACCCCTCCACTTT; CDR3 protein: CASSGTGGRNSPLHF; D gene: TRBD1; J gene: TRBJ1-6; clone size: few; V gene: TRBV6-6
CDR3 DNA: TGCAGCGTTGATCGGCCACAGGGTCCTTTTCTCTACAATGAGCAGTTCTTC; CDR3 protein: CSVDRPQGPFLYNEQFF; D gene: .; J gene: TRBJ2-1; clone size: many; V gene: TRBV29-1
CDR3 DNA: TGTGCCAGCAGCCCAGGGACTAGCGGGGCGCAGTACTTC; CDR3 protein: CASSPGTSGAQYF; D gene: TRBD2; J gene: TRBJ2-7; clone size: many; V gene: TRBV7-9
CDR3 DNA: TGCGCCAGCGGGGTTACAGGGGACTATGGCTACACCTTC; CDR3 protein: CASGVTGDYGYTF; D gene: TRBD1; J gene: TRBJ1-2; clone size: many; V gene: TRBV5-1
CDR3 DNA: TGTGCCAGCAGCCTCGGGCTTAGCACAGATACGCAGTATTTT; CDR3 protein: CASSLGLSTDTQYF; D gene: .; J gene: TRBJ2-3; clone size: many; V gene: TRBV7-2